The clone carrying this T cell receptor (beta chain) was found a few times. The antigen is undetermined. Germline CDR1 reads MGHRA; CDR2 reads YSYEKL. The junction had 10 bases not matched to a gene; V was cut back by 9 bases and J by 2 bases. This CDR3 is 17 amino acids long. The PCR employed 60 Vbeta primers together with 13 Jbeta primers. Sequenced by immunoSEQ multiplex PCR; TCRdb stores in-frame clones only, minus some. The sample has more than 65,000 clones; less than 80% are singletons. The sample is drawn from a study of cytomegalovirus exposure and HLA in healthy donors. Study-wide points: In a later analysis, compared with equally common non-associated chains, HLA-associated beta chains were more expanded.

The receptor was isolated from a woman aged 50 to 60 in good health and CMV-seropositive. The rearrangement links TRBV4-1 to TRBJ2-5; 15 bases are shared with TRBD2. The sample consisted of PBMCs. CDR3 amino acids: CASRRTSGGARQETQYF. The CDR3 region has the DNA TGCGCCAGTCGCAGGACTAGCGGGGGGGCCCGGCAAGAGACCCAGTACTTC.